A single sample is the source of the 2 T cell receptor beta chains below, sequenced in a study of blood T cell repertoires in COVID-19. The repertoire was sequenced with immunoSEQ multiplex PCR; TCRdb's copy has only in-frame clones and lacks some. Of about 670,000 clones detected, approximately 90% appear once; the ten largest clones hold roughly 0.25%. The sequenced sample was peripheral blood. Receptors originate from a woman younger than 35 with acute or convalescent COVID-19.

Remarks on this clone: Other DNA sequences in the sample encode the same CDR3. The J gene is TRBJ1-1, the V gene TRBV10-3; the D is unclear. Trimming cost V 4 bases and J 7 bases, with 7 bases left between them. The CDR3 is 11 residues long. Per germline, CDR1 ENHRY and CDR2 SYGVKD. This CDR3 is CAISGGSEAFF. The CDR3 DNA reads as TGTGCCATCAGTGGCGGCAGTGAAGCTTTCTTT.

As DNA, the CDR3 is TGTGCCAGCAGCCCTACCCTACGGCGGGGGGGCTACAATGAGCAGTTCTTC. Encoded protein: CASSPTLRRGGYNEQFF. This chain joins TRBV11-2 and TRBJ2-1; 9 nucleotides agree with TRBD2. V dropped 5 bases and J dropped 3; count of bases not matched to a gene: 11. The V gene's germline CDR1 is SGHAT and CDR2 FQNNGV. CDR3 length: 17 residues. Full variable domain (rest looked up from reference TRBV11-2 and TRBJ2-1): EAGVAQSPRYKIIEKRQSVAFWCNPISGHATLYWYQQILGQGPKLLIQFQNNGVVDDSQLPKDRFSAERLKGVDSTLKIQPAKLEDSAVYLCASSPTLRRGGYNEQFFGPGTRLTVL.